These 24 T cell receptor beta chains were sequenced from one sample in a study of CXCR3-negative and CXCR3-positive naive CD8 T cells. TRB cDNA libraries were made by UMI-labeled 5' RACE. Reanalyzing the 5' RACE reads, TCRdb keeps one entry per CDR3 protein, without DNA. The sample table sets out roughly 39,000 distinct CDR3 sequences. Sequencing was done on a sample of memory CD8+ T cells from blood. These receptors all come from a human donor in good health. Some clones in this sample may be carry-over from other donors' samples.

This rearrangement joins TRBV28 to TRBJ2-6; no DNA is available, so the TRBD1 call from TCRdb remains unchecked. This CDR3 spans 18 amino acids. CDR1 and CDR2 (germline): MDHEN, SYDVKM. CDR3 amino acids: CASSFSSLFPSGANVLTF. Combining the CDR3 with reference TRBV28 and TRBJ2-6 gives the whole variable domain DVKVTQSSRYLVKRTGEKVFLECVQDMDHENMFWYRQDPGLGLRLIYFSYDVKMKEKGDIPEGYSVSREKKERFSLILESASTNQTSMYLCASSFSSLFPSGANVLTFGAGSRLTVL.

The chain joins TRBV15 to TRBJ2-2. In germline, CDR1 is LNHNV, CDR2 YYDKDF (reference sequence). This CDR3 has 14 residues. The CDR3 here is CATSRGPETGELFF.

The chain carries TRBV12-3 or TRBV12-4 and TRBJ2-1; the TCRdb call, TRBD2, lacks DNA for checking. The CDR3 totals 15 residues. The CDR3 sequence: CASSHSGSSYNEQFF.

The V and J genes are TRBV4-3 and TRBJ2-7; TCRdb indicates TRBD2, and absent DNA this call remains unverified. The CDR3 totals 15 residues. The germline V gene encodes CDR1 LGHNA and CDR2 YSLEER. CDR3 amino acids: CASSQDPRQSYEQYF.

The rearrangement links TRBV5-1 to TRBJ2-7; there is no DNA to check the TCRdb D call of TRBD1. The CDR3 sequence is 15 residues long. Looked up from germline, CDR1 is SGHRS and CDR2 is YFSETQ. CDR3: CASRPTDRGDWEQYF.

The chain joins TRBV6-2 or TRBV6-3 to TRBJ2-7; the TCRdb D gene call, TRBD1, has no DNA to confirm it. Germline V gene lookup returns CDR1 MNHEY and CDR2 SVGEGT. The CDR3 has 12 amino acids. The CDR3 is CASRGQGYEQYF.

The chain uses TRBV5-1 and TRBJ2-2; TCRdb proposes TRBD1, but this gene call is untestable without DNA. The germline gives CDR1 SGHRS, CDR2 YFSETQ. The CDR3 extends over 14 amino acids. The CDR3 loop is CASSDRPNTGELFF.

The chain carries TRBV14 and TRBJ2-7. Germline values: CDR1 SGHDN, CDR2 FVKESK. This CDR3 is 12 amino acids long. CDR3 loop: CASSPYPYEQYF.

CDR3 region: CSVVGGYEQYF. V and J are TRBV29-1 and TRBJ2-7; the TCRdb call, TRBD1, lacks DNA for checking. Germline V gene sequence: CDR1 SQVTM, CDR2 ANQGSEA. This CDR3 has 11 amino acids.

The chain links TRBV5-1 to TRBJ1-1. The CDR3 runs to 13 residues. Germline values: CDR1 SGHRS, CDR2 YFSETQ. The CDR3: CASSWEGYTEAFF.

V gene TRBV10-1 combines with J gene TRBJ2-7; with no DNA, the TCRdb D assignment of TRBD2 cannot be verified. This CDR3 contains 14 residues. CDR1 and CDR2 (germline): WNHNN, SYGVQD (reference sequence). Here the CDR3 reads CASGLAGLYYEQYF.

V usage is TRBV28 and J usage is TRBJ1-5; checking the TCRdb D call of TRBD1 is not possible without DNA. CDR1 and CDR2 from the germline V gene are MDHEN and SYDVKM. The CDR3 has 14 residues. This CDR3 reads CASSLTTGNQPQHF.

By frequency, this clonotype registers medium-sized (0.01 to 0.1%). The chain links TRBV11-3 to TRBJ1-1; TCRdb selects TRBD1, and the lack of DNA leaves this call unchecked. CDR3 length: 15 amino acids. Germline V gene sequence: CDR1 SGHNT, CDR2 YENEEA. The CDR3 sequence is CASSPETGENTEAFF.

This rearrangement joins TRBV10-3 to TRBJ1-1; TCRdb proposes TRBD1, but this gene call is untestable without DNA. The CDR3 sequence is 14 residues long. CDR1 is ENHRY, CDR2 SYGVKD, per germline. The CDR3 region is CAIRMDRQNTEAFF.

This rearrangement joins TRBV28 to TRBJ1-1; the TCRdb call, TRBD1, lacks DNA for checking. The V gene's germline CDR1 is MDHEN and CDR2 SYDVKM. This CDR3 contains 13 residues. Here the CDR3 reads CASETGFGTEAFF. The variable domain in full, completed from reference TRBV28 and TRBJ1-1, reads DVKVTQSSRYLVKRTGEKVFLECVQDMDHENMFWYRQDPGLGLRLIYFSYDVKMKEKGDIPEGYSVSREKKERFSLILESASTNQTSMYLCASETGFGTEAFFGQGTRLTVV.

The CDR3 sequence is CASSQTGIGEKLFF. The rearrangement links TRBV27 to TRBJ1-4. Per the germline V gene, CDR1 is MNHEY and CDR2 is SMNVEV (reference sequence). The CDR3 spans 14 residues.

The chain combines TRBV6-5 with TRBJ2-2; the TCRdb D gene call, TRBD2, has no DNA to confirm it. Germline V gives CDR1 MNHEY, CDR2 SVGAGI. The CDR3 totals 16 residues. The CDR3 is CASSTATSGGTGELFF.

The J gene is TRBJ2-3, the V gene TRBV29-1; TCRdb selects TRBD1, and the lack of DNA leaves this call unchecked. The CDR3 has 17 amino acids. Germline V gives CDR1 SQVTM, CDR2 ANQGSEA. CDR3 sequence reads: CSVEGSNPGTVGDTQYF.

This chain joins TRBV6-2 or TRBV6-3 and TRBJ2-2. The length of the CDR3 is 13 residues. Looked up from germline, CDR1 is MNHEY and CDR2 is SVGEGT. This chain's CDR3 is CASIGLNTGELFF.

This chain connects TRBV7-2 to TRBJ2-5; TCRdb's D call, TRBD2, is unchecked because there is no DNA. CDR1 SGHTA and CDR2 FQGNSA come from the germline V gene. The CDR3 loop spans 16 amino acids. Here the CDR3 reads CASSLVGGRAQETQYF.

The V call is TRBV6-4, the J call TRBJ2-1; TCRdb outputs TRBD2, but without DNA this stays unchecked. CDR1 and CDR2 from the germline V gene are MRHNA and SNTAGT. This CDR3 is 15 amino acids long. The CDR3 reads CASSVLAEGGNEQFF.

The chain uses TRBV20-1 and TRBJ2-7; TCRdb returns TRBD1, unconfirmable since there is no DNA. The CDR3 totals 12 residues. The germline gives CDR1 DFQATT, CDR2 SNEGSKA (reference sequence). CDR3 region: CSARDSGGEQYF.

The chain has TRBV14 and TRBJ2-1; TCRdb calls TRBD2, which cannot be checked without DNA. CDR1 and CDR2 from the germline V gene are SGHDN and FVKESK. The CDR3 has 17 amino acids. Here the CDR3 reads CASRPALLADSYNEQFF.

J is TRBJ2-7 and V is TRBV12-3 or TRBV12-4. This CDR3 region has 15 residues. CDR3 sequence: CASSLRVTQTYEQYF.